The 14 T cell receptor beta chains listed next were all sequenced from one sample in a study of blood T cell repertoires in COVID-19. Data came from immunoSEQ multiplex PCR; TCRdb stores just in-frame clones and leaves some out. The data contain approximately 450,000 clones, more than 85% of them singletons. The sample was peripheral blood. Source of these receptors: a woman aged 30 to 39 with acute or convalescent COVID-19.

The chain carries TRBV29-1 and TRBJ2-7, with D unresolved. There are 12 residues in the CDR3. Germline CDR1 and CDR2: SQVTM and ANQGSEA. The V end lost 4 bases, the J end lost 2 bases, and 9 bases lay between the germline ends. The CDR3 is CSVVFGPYEQYF. Here the CDR3 DNA reads TGCAGCGTTGTATTTGGCCCCTACGAGCAGTACTTC.

The chain carries TRBV3-1 (or the pseudogene TRBV3-2) and TRBJ2-1; 10 nucleotides agree with TRBD2. The trim removed 4 bases at V and 2 bases at J, leaving 8 bases unmatched. The CDR3 is made up of 17 amino acids. Germline CDR1 reads LGHDT; CDR2 reads YNNKEL (reference sequence). The CDR3 DNA sequence: TGTGCCAGCAGCCGTACTACTAGCGGGGCAACCTACAATGAGCAGTTCTTC. Protein product: CASSRTTSGATYNEQFF.

The CDR3 region is CASSHSTVYNSPLHF. In DNA, the CDR3 is TGTGCCAGCAGCCATTCGACAGTCTATAATTCACCCCTCCACTTT. The V gene is TRBV3-1 (or the pseudogene TRBV3-2), the J gene TRBJ1-6; maybe TRBD1 (5 bases). Trimming removed 3 bases at V and 3 bases at J, with 9 bases between. The CDR3 is made up of 15 amino acids. The germline V gene encodes CDR1 LGHDT and CDR2 YNNKEL (reference sequence).

V gene TRBV9 combines with J gene TRBJ1-5, with D uncertain. CDR3 length: 13 residues. V shed 4 bases and J shed 4 bases, with 9 bases lying between them. Germline V CDR1 and CDR2: SGDLS, YYNGEE. The chain's CDR3 is CASSLRGNQPQHF. Written as DNA, the CDR3 is TGTGCCAGCAGCCTTCGGGGAAATCAGCCCCAGCATTTT.

The chain uses TRBV27 and TRBJ1-6; 9 nucleotides agree with TRBD1. Germline V gene sequence: CDR1 MNHEY, CDR2 SMNVEV (reference sequence). With V trimmed by 3 bases and J by 9 bases, 6 bases remained unmatched. This CDR3 spans 15 amino acids. The CDR3 sequence: CASSLTGGDGSPLHF. The DNA for the CDR3 is TGTGCCAGCAGTTTGACAGGGGGGGACGGTTCACCCCTCCACTTT.

CDR3 DNA: TGTGCCAGCAGCTCAGCCCGGGACATCTGGGCCAAAAACATTCAGTACTTC. Translation: CASSSARDIWAKNIQYF. V is TRBV7-2 and J is TRBJ2-4; a weak D match, TRBD1 (6 bases). The CDR3 runs to 17 residues. The germline V gene encodes CDR1 SGHTA and CDR2 FQGNSA. V lost 4 bases to trimming and J lost 1 base, with 17 bases between them.

The chain employs TRBV7-2 and TRBJ2-1; a possible D gene is TRBD2 (5 bases). The CDR3 is made up of 15 amino acids. Trimming removed 5 bases from V and 6 bases from J, with 17 bases in between. Germline V gene sequence: CDR1 SGHTA, CDR2 FQGNSA. CDR3: CASSRRGLVLNEQFF. The CDR3 DNA sequence: TGTGCCAGCAGCCGGAGAGGGCTGGTCCTCAATGAGCAGTTCTTC.

The chain combines TRBV6-7 with TRBJ1-3; 10 nucleotides agree with TRBD1. TRBV6-7 is annotated as an ORF whose role is uncertain. V was pared by 7 bases and J by 5 bases, with 14 bases of the junction left unmatched. The CDR3 is 17 amino acids. This CDR3 reads CASNHDGQGESRNTIYF. CDR3 in DNA: TGTGCCAGCAATCACGATGGACAGGGGGAATCCAGAAACACCATATATTTT.

The chain joins TRBV14 to TRBJ1-5; weak D call: TRBD1 (5 bases). The V gene lost 2 bases and the J gene lost 6 bases, with 8 bases spanning the gap. The CDR3 covers 13 residues. The V gene's germline CDR1 is SGHDN and CDR2 FVKESK. The CDR3 spells CASSQQGGQPQHF. The CDR3 coding sequence is TGTGCCAGCAGCCAACAGGGAGGTCAGCCCCAGCATTTT.

This chain joins TRBV11-2 and TRBJ2-6, with D possibly being TRBD1 (5 bases). The CDR3 covers 17 residues. Germline loops: CDR1 SGHAT, CDR2 FQNNGV. V was trimmed by 3 bases and J by 0 bases, leaving 12 bases between them. For the CDR3, the DNA is TGTGCCAGCAGCTTCCCCCAGGGTAACTCTGGGGCCAACGTCCTGACTTTC. It encodes CASSFPQGNSGANVLTF.

CDR3 sequence (DNA): TGTGCCAGCAGTGATCCGGGACAGTATAATGGCTACACCTTC. This gives the protein CASSDPGQYNGYTF. The genes are TRBV2 and TRBJ1-2, with 7 nucleotides matching TRBD1. After removal of 3 bases from V and 6 bases from J, the junction contained 7 bases not matched to a gene. CDR1 is SNHLY, CDR2 FYNNEI, per germline. This CDR3 has 14 amino acids.

The genes are TRBV18 and TRBJ1-1; D uncertain. Trimming stripped 1 base from V and 0 bases from J, with 9 bases between. The CDR3 runs 15 residues. CDR1 and CDR2 from the germline V gene are KGHSH and LQKENI. The CDR3 bases are TGTGCCAGCTCACCACTTGTCAGTATGAACACTGAAGCTTTCTTT. This codes for CASSPLVSMNTEAFF.

This clone appeared once. V gene TRBV29-1 combines with J gene TRBJ1-3; D call uncertain. The CDR3 is 14 residues long. Looked up from germline, CDR1 is SQVTM and CDR2 is ANQGSEA. Trimming cost V 0 bases and J 0 bases, with 6 bases left between them. Here the CDR3 DNA reads TGCAGCGTTGAAGATTTGAGCTCTGGAAACACCATATATTTT. It is translated as CSVEDLSSGNTIYF. Combining the CDR3 with reference TRBV29-1 and TRBJ1-3 gives the whole variable domain SAVISQKPSRDICQRGTSLTIQCQVDSQVTMMFWYRQQPGQSLTLIATANQGSEATYESGFVIDKFPISRPNLTFSTLTVSNMSPEDSSIYLCSVEDLSSGNTIYFGEGSWLTVV.

V and J are TRBV10-1 and TRBJ2-3, with no clear D. Germline lookup yields CDR1 WNHNN and CDR2 SYGVQD (reference sequence). With 5 bases removed from V and 0 bases from J, the gap between germline ends came to 12 bases. The CDR3 is made up of 15 amino acids. CDR3 DNA sequence: TGCGCCAGCAGTCGGAAACTCGGGAGCACAGATACGCAGTATTTT. Amino acids: CASSRKLGSTDTQYF.